This TCR beta chain is from a study of cytomegalovirus exposure and HLA in healthy donors. Findings of the study overall: Using the classifier, cytomegalovirus status was reportedly diagnosed with high specificity and sensitivity. There were several of the most significant clusters that appeared linked to common viral pathogens in a later analysis. Association of some 18,000 TCR beta sequences with HLA alleles was found at 0.05 false discovery rate in a later analysis. According to the study, roughly 160 TCR beta chains were cytomegalovirus-associated.

Germline V lookup: CDR1 SGHRS, CDR2 YFSETQ. The CDR3 extends over 16 amino acids. The ends lost 2 bases at V and 3 bases at J; junction bases unmatched: 5. PCR was performed using 60 Vbeta and 13 Jbeta primers. The assay was immunoSEQ multiplex PCR, and TCRdb's table has in-frame clones only and misses some. The data show 100,000 or so clones, with over 12% seen just once and around 0.86% held by the top ten. Only a few counts were recorded for this clone. Its antigen is undetermined. The sequence was obtained from a female donor in good health and CMV-seronegative. The V and J genes are TRBV5-1 and TRBJ1-4; 9 bases are a match to TRBD1. The sequenced sample consisted of PBMCs. CDR3 nucleotide sequence: TGCGCCAGCAGCTTTGGGACAGGGAATGCTAATGAAAAACTGTTTTTT. Its protein product is CASSFGTGNANEKLFF.